The 4 T cell receptor beta chains listed next were all sequenced from one sample in a study of technical replicates of blood from a few donors. The method was immunoSEQ multiplex PCR; TCRdb's version includes in-frame clones alone and lacks a portion of them. The sample contains tens of thousands of clones, roughly 97% of which appear only once. The specimen sequenced was T cells isolated from PBMCs. These receptors originate from a human donor in good health.

CDR3 amino acids: CASSHGGGAGTDTQYF. The CDR3 DNA sequence: TGTGCCAGCAGCCATGGCGGGGGCGCCGGGACAGATACGCAGTATTTT. V and J are TRBV14 and TRBJ2-3; weak D call: TRBD2 (7 bases). V was pared by 3 bases and J by 3 bases, with 16 bases between. Per the germline V gene, CDR1 is SGHDN and CDR2 is FVKESK. This CDR3 is 16 amino acids long.

This chain uses TRBV4-1 with TRBJ1-3; no clear D. The V gene's germline CDR1 is MGHRA and CDR2 YSYEKL. V lost 3 bases to trimming and J lost 5 bases, with 17 bases between them. CDR3 size: 16 residues. CDR3 loop: CASSHDTRGKRNTIYF. The CDR3 DNA sequence: TGCGCCAGCAGCCACGACACCAGAGGGAAGAGAAACACCATATATTTT.

The chain is built from TRBV10-2 and TRBJ2-7, with TRBD2 matching 8 bases. The CDR3 length is 13 residues. CDR1 is WSHSY, CDR2 SAAADI, per germline. The trim removed 10 bases at V and 3 bases at J, leaving 8 bases unmatched. The CDR3 DNA reads TGCGCCACCTGGACTAGCCTCCTCTACGAGCAGTACTTC. Protein: CATWTSLLYEQYF.

The chain has TRBV7-2 and TRBJ2-7, with TRBD2 matching 7 bases. This CDR3 has 16 amino acids. V dropped 1 base and J dropped 4; count of bases not matched to a gene: 10. The germline V gene has CDR1 SGHTA and CDR2 FQGNSA. The CDR3 bases are TGTGCCAGCAGCTTAGGGGGGTGGGAGCGGGATTACGAGCAGTACTTC. It is translated as CASSLGGWERDYEQYF.